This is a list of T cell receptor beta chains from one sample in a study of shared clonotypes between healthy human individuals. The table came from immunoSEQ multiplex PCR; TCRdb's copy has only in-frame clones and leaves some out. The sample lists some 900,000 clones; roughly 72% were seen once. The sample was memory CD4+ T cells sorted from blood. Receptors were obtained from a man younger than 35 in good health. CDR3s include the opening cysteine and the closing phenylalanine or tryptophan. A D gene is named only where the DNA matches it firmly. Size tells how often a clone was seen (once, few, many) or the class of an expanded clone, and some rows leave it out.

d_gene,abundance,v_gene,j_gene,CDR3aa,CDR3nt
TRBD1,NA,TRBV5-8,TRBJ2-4,CASSPTGGLAKNIQYF,TGTGCCAGCAGCCCGACAGGGGGACTAGCCAAAAACATTCAGTACTTC
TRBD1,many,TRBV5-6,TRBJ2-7,CASSSTNRDRVLYEQYF,TGTGCCAGCAGCTCCACCAACCGGGACAGGGTTTTATACGAGCAGTACTTC
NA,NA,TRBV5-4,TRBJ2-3,CASSSPRPQGPDTQYF,TGTGCCAGCAGCTCCCCCCGTCCGCAAGGCCCAGATACGCAGTATTTT
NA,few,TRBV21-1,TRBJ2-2,CASSKSDSANTGELFF,TGTGCCAGCAGCAAATCGGACAGCGCGAACACCGGGGAGCTGTTTTTT
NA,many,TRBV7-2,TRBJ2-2,CASSSTGSGELFF,TGTGCCAGCAGCTCAACAGGGTCCGGGGAGCTGTTTTTT
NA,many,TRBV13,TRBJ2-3,CASSLLGTDTQYF,TGTGCCAGCAGCTTACTGGGCACAGATACGCAGTATTTT
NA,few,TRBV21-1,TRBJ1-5,CASTNETQHF,TGTGCCAGCACAAACGAGACCCAGCATTTT
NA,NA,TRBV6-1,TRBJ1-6,CASSGNRAGIRSYNSPLHF,TGTGCCAGCAGTGGGAATAGGGCAGGGATTCGTTCCTATAATTCACCCCTCCACTTT
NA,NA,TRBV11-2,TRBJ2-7,CASSFMQGGSYEQYF,TGTGCCAGCAGCTTCATGCAGGGGGGATCCTACGAGCAGTACTTC
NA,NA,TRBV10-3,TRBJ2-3,CAITSGGTDTQYF,TGTGCCATCACCTCGGGGGGCACAGATACGCAGTATTTT
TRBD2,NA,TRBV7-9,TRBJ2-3,CASSLALSGRPYF,TGTGCCAGCAGCTTAGCGTTAAGCGGGAGACCGTATTTT
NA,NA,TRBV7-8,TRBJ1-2,CASSLGTANYGYTF,TGTGCCAGCAGCTTAGGGACAGCTAACTATGGCTACACCTTC
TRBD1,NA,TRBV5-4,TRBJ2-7,CASSLRHSGGKIEQYF,TGTGCCAGCAGCTTGCGCCATTCAGGGGGCAAAATTGAGCAGTACTTC
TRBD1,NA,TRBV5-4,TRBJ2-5,CASSFFGQEETQYF,TGTGCCAGCAGCTTTTTTGGACAGGAAGAGACCCAGTACTTC
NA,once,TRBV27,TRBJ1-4,CASSSGRAGYEKLFF,TGTGCCAGCAGCTCGGGACGGGCGGGGTATGAAAAACTGTTTTTT
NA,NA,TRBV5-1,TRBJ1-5,CASSGGGSNQPQHF,TGCGCCAGCAGCGGGGGAGGTAGCAATCAGCCCCAGCATTTT
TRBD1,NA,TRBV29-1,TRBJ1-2,CSATGAGGNYGYTF,TGCAGCGCCACTGGGGCAGGGGGTAACTATGGCTACACCTTC
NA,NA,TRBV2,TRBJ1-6,CASSESWPLVGTLHF,TGTGCCAGCAGTGAATCTTGGCCTCTGGTTGGTACCCTCCACTTT
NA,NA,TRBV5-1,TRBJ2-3,CASSPDLVTDTQYF,TGCGCCAGCAGCCCGGATTTAGTCACAGATACGCAGTATTTT
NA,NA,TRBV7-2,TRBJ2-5,CASSPLLRETQYF,TGTGCCAGCAGCCCGCTGCTACGAGAGACCCAGTACTTC
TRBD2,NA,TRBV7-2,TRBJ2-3,CASSSPGTSGRFPTDTQYF,TGTGCCAGCAGCTCTCCCGGGACTAGCGGGAGGTTTCCCACAGATACGCAGTATTTT
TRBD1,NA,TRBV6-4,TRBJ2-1,CASSGEAGGYNEQFF,TGTGCCAGCAGTGGAGAAGCAGGGGGCTACAATGAGCAGTTCTTC
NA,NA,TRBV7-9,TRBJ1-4,CASSLIGGADEKLFF,TGTGCCAGCAGCTTAATAGGGGGGGCAGATGAAAAACTGTTTTTT
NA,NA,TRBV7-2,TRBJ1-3,CASSPVVGYSGNTIYF,TGTGCCAGCAGCCCAGTAGTGGGTTACTCTGGAAACACCATATATTTT
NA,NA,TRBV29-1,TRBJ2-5,CSVDPTGRGETQYF,TGCAGCGTTGACCCGACAGGGCGGGGAGAGACCCAGTACTTC
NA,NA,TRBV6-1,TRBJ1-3,CASTPDSGNTIYF,TGTGCCAGCACACCAGACTCTGGAAACACCATATATTTT
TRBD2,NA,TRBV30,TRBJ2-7,CAWSPLAGTYEQYF,TGTGCCTGGAGTCCCCTAGCGGGGACGTACGAGCAGTACTTC
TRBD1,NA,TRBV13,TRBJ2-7,CASSLEGRGPEQYF,TGTGCCAGCAGCTTAGAAGGCAGGGGGCCCGAGCAGTACTTC
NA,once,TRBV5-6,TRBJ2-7,CASSPGGQPSYEQYF,TGTGCCAGCAGCCCCGGGGGGCAGCCCTCCTACGAGCAGTACTTC
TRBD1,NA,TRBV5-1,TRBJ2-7,CASSGGQGYEQYF,TGCGCCAGCAGCGGGGGACAGGGATACGAGCAGTACTTC
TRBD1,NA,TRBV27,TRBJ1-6,CASSLGTGDNSPLHF,TGTGCCAGCAGTTTAGGGACAGGTGATAATTCACCCCTCCACTTT
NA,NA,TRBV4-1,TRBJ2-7,CASSQPVAGFYEQYF,TGCGCCAGCAGCCAGCCGGTGGCAGGATTCTACGAGCAGTACTTC
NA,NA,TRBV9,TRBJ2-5,CASSPGRGLETQYF,TGTGCCAGCAGCCCTGGGCGGGGCTTGGAGACCCAGTACTTC
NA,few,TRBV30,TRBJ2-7,CAWSVQGGKEYF,TGTGCCTGGAGTGTACAAGGAGGAAAGGAGTACTTC
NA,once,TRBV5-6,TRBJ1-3,CASSPPSGNTIYF,TGTGCCAGCAGCCCCCCCTCCGGAAACACCATATATTTT
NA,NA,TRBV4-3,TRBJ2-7,CASSQEPGIAGEQYF,TGCGCCAGCAGCCAAGAGCCAGGGATTGCCGGCGAGCAGTACTTC
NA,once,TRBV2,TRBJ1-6,CASIGPMGSYNSPLHF,TGTGCCAGCATCGGCCCCATGGGCTCCTATAATTCACCCCTCCACTTT
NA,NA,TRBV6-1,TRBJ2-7,CASSERGPYEQYF,TGTGCCAGCAGTGAACGGGGGCCCTACGAGCAGTACTTC
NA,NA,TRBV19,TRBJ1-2,CASSISSRGQGYTF,TGTGCCAGTAGTATTAGTTCCAGAGGGCAGGGCTACACCTTC
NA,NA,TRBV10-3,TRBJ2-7,CAISETGTEGLSYERYF,TGTGCCATCAGTGAGACCGGGACGGAGGGACTGTCCTACGAGCGGTACTTC
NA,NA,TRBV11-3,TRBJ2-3,CASSLGSLRGRYTDTQYF,TGTGCCAGCAGCCTTGGATCCCTGCGGGGTCGTTACACAGATACGCAGTATTTT
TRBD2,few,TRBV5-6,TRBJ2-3,CASSAGGPGDTQYF,TGTGCCAGCAGCGCGGGGGGGCCGGGCGATACGCAGTATTTT
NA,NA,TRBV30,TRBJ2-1,CAWSRERAYNEQFF,TGTGCCTGGAGTCGGGAGCGGGCTTACAATGAGCAGTTCTTC
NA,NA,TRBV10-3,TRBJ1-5,CAISEIPGIGQPQHF,TGTGCCATCAGCGAAATCCCTGGGATCGGACAGCCCCAGCATTTT
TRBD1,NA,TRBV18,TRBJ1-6,CASSPGQGLSSPLHF,TGTGCCAGCTCACCCGGACAGGGACTCTCGTCACCCCTCCACTTT
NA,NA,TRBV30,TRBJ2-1,CAWGTRSGLGEQFF,TGTGCCTGGGGGACGAGGAGTGGCCTGGGGGAGCAGTTCTTC
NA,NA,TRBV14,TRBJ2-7,CASSQVLGTDRQSYEQYF,TGTGCCAGCAGCCAAGTACTTGGGACCGACCGACAGTCCTACGAGCAGTACTTC
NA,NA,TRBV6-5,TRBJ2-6,CASREGSGANVLTF,TGTGCCAGCAGGGAGGGCTCTGGGGCCAACGTCCTGACTTTC
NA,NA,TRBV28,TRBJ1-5,CASSQGNQPQHF,TGTGCCAGCAGCCAGGGGAATCAGCCCCAGCATTTT
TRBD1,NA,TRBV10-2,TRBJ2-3,CASSALTGLSTDTQYF,TGCGCCAGCAGTGCCTTGACAGGGCTGAGCACAGATACGCAGTATTTT